This passage covers 18 T cell receptor beta chains from one sample sequenced in a study of cytomegalovirus exposure and HLA in healthy donors. PCR involved 60 Vbeta and 13 Jbeta primers. Using immunoSEQ multiplex PCR, the repertoire was profiled, and TCRdb retains in-frame clones only, with some absent. The repertoire holds around 110,000 clones, with roughly 76% as singletons. Sample: PBMCs. The receptors come from a woman in her 50s in good health and CMV-seropositive.

This chain connects TRBV27 to TRBJ1-4, with a tentative D call TRBD1 (5 bases). Germline CDR1 is MNHEY and CDR2 is SMNVEV (reference sequence). Trimming took 3 bases from V and 8 from J, leaving 13 bases between them. This CDR3 has 14 residues. The CDR3 protein is CASSFQGGLEKLFF. CDR3 sequence (DNA): TGTGCCAGCAGTTTCCAGGGCGGATTAGAAAAACTGTTTTTT.

This chain joins TRBV7-2 and TRBJ2-7; unclear D gene. V was cut by 6 bases and J by 2 bases, with 11 bases left in between. The CDR3 spans 13 residues. Per germline, CDR1 SGHTA and CDR2 FQGNSA. The CDR3 spells CASSEATAYEQYF. CDR3 sequence (DNA): TGTGCCAGCAGTGAAGCCACGGCCTACGAGCAGTACTTC.

The rearrangement joins TRBV19 to TRBJ2-3; the match to TRBD1 covers 10 bases. This CDR3 contains 19 residues. Germline CDR1 reads LNHDA; CDR2 reads SQIVND (reference sequence). Trimming at V came to 5 bases and at J to 3 bases, leaving 17 bases not matched to a gene. The CDR3 nucleotides read TGTGCCAGTAGTCCGAGATCCAAAAACCGGGACAGGGGAACAGATACGCAGTATTTT. This translates into CASSPRSKNRDRGTDTQYF. The entire variable domain, with the rest obtained from reference TRBV19 and TRBJ2-3, is as follows: DGGITQSPKYLFRKEGQNVTLSCEQNLNHDAMYWYRQDPGQGLRLIYYSQIVNDFQKGDIAEGYSVSREKKESFPLTVTSAQKNPTAFYLCASSPRSKNRDRGTDTQYFGPGTRLTVL.

DNA for the CDR3: TGTGCCAGCAGTTTCCAGGGGCTGGCGTCACCCCTCCACTTT. It is translated as CASSFQGLASPLHF. The chain recombines TRBV2 with TRBJ1-6, with D possibly TRBD1 on 6 matching bases. V was shortened by 5 bases and J by 10 bases, with 15 bases between the two germline ends. Looked up from germline, CDR1 is SNHLY and CDR2 is FYNNEI. The CDR3 runs 14 residues. Supplemented by reference TRBV2 and TRBJ1-6, the full variable domain reads EPEVTQTPSHQVTQMGQEVILRCVPISNHLYFYWYRQILGQKVEFLVSFYNNEISEKSEIFDDQFSVERPDGSNFTLKIRSTKLEDSAMYFCASSFQGLASPLHFGNGTRLTVT.

The V gene is TRBV7-2, the J gene TRBJ1-2, with D maybe TRBD1 (6 bases). Germline CDR1 SGHTA, CDR2 FQGNSA. The CDR3 covers 14 residues. Between the trimmed V and J ends, which lost 6 bases and 5 bases, there was a span of 16 bases. CDR3 DNA: TGTGCCAGCAGTATCCGGACAGAGACTTATGGCTACACCTTC. As protein: CASSIRTETYGYTF.

This clone appeared once. V is TRBV6-5 and J is TRBJ2-7; 10 nucleotides match TRBD1. Per germline, CDR1 MNHEY and CDR2 SVGAGI. This CDR3 region has 15 residues. J was trimmed by 4 bases and V by 4 bases; bases with no gene match: 7. CDR3 loop: CASSFRDRGSYEQYF. The CDR3 coding sequence is TGTGCCAGCAGTTTTAGGGACAGGGGATCTTACGAGCAGTACTTC.

The chain joins TRBV2 to TRBJ1-4; D is undetermined. Germline V gives CDR1 SNHLY, CDR2 FYNNEI. This CDR3 has 17 amino acids. The V end lost 1 base, the J end lost 0 bases, and 12 bases lay between the germline ends. CDR3 bases: TGTGCCAGCAGTGAAGATTTCCCCAGTACAACTAATGAAAAACTGTTTTTT. It yields the protein CASSEDFPSTTNEKLFF.

The gene calls are TRBV6-1 and TRBJ1-6, with TRBD1 matching over 8 bases. The CDR3 is 14 residues long. Germline CDR1 reads MNHNS; CDR2 reads SASEGT. V lost 7 bases to trimming and J lost 9 bases; unmatched junction nucleotides: 8. Here the CDR3 reads CASILDRVVSPLHF. The CDR3 nucleotides read TGTGCCAGCATCTTGGACAGGGTAGTTTCACCCCTCCACTTT.

V is TRBV7-8 and J is TRBJ2-7, with a weak D call TRBD1 (6 bases). The germline CDR1 and CDR2 sequences are SGHVS and FQNEAQ. The CDR3 is made up of 17 amino acids. The V gene lost 1 base and the J gene lost 5 bases, with 21 bases spanning the gap. The CDR3 nucleotides are TGTGCCAGCAGCTTAGTCCGCAGTCTGGGGGCTCGAGACGAGCAGTACTTC. It codes for CASSLVRSLGARDEQYF.

The V gene is TRBV2, the J gene TRBJ2-1; D perhaps matches TRBD1 (6 bases). The V end was cut by 3 bases, the J end by 7 bases, with 10 bases between. The CDR3 totals 13 residues. Germline assignment: CDR1 SNHLY and CDR2 FYNNEI. CDR3 coding DNA: TGTGCCAGCAGTGACAGGGGATGGAATGAGCAGTTCTTC. It yields the protein CASSDRGWNEQFF.

The count of this clone is one. V and J are TRBV7-3 and TRBJ2-1, with 11 positions matching TRBD1. CDR1 is SGHTA and CDR2 is FQGTGA in the germline V gene. The CDR3 length is 19 residues. After removal of 2 bases from V and 1 base from J, the junction contained 10 bases not matched to a gene. CDR3 in DNA: TGTGCCAGCAGCTTACTGGGACAGGGGGTGTGGGCGTCCTACAATGAGCAGTTCTTC. It is translated as CASSLLGQGVWASYNEQFF.

This clone came up once. The chain joins TRBV7-9 to TRBJ1-2, with D possibly TRBD1 on 6 matching bases. Trimming took off 1 base at V and 8 bases at J, with 14 bases between the two ends. The CDR3 is 14 amino acids. The germline V gene encodes CDR1 SEHNR and CDR2 FQNEAQ (reference sequence). The CDR3 DNA follows: TGTGCCAGCAGCTTAGAGACAGGAGTGGGCGGCTACACCTTC. The encoded protein is CASSLETGVGGYTF.

This clone came up a few times. The chain couples TRBV5-1 to TRBJ2-2, with 8 bases lining up with TRBD1. The germline V gene encodes CDR1 SGHRS and CDR2 YFSETQ. The V segment lost 4 bases and the J segment 1 base; nucleotides outside the gene matches: 9. This CDR3 is built from 17 residues. The CDR3 coding sequence is TGCGCCAGCAGCCCTAGCAGGGGGCGCGGGAACACCGGGGAGCTGTTTTTT. It is translated as CASSPSRGRGNTGELFF. The full variable domain, its missing parts supplied by reference TRBV5-1 and TRBJ2-2, is KAGVTQTPRYLIKTRGQQVTLSCSPISGHRSVSWYQQTPGQGLQFLFEYFSETQRNKGNFPGRFSGRQFSNSRSEMNVSTLELGDSALYLCASSPSRGRGNTGELFFGEGSRLTVL.

CDR3 sequence reads: CASSGQGTDTQYF. CDR3 in DNA: TGTGCCAGCAGTGGTCAGGGTACAGATACGCAGTATTTT. The chain employs TRBV6-1 and TRBJ2-3; TRBD1 is a possible D gene (5 bases). Deletions cut 4 bases from V and 3 bases from J, with 8 bases between. Germline CDR1 and CDR2: MNHNS and SASEGT. The CDR3 covers 13 residues.

This sequence joins TRBV5-1 and TRBJ2-1; TRBD1 matches 10 bases. The trim removed 1 base at V and 3 bases at J, leaving 10 bases unmatched. Germline V lookup: CDR1 SGHRS, CDR2 YFSETQ. The length of the CDR3 is 18 residues. CDR3 protein: CASSLRGQGPPGYNEQFF. CDR3 DNA sequence: TGCGCCAGCAGCTTGCGGGGACAGGGGCCCCCTGGCTACAATGAGCAGTTCTTC.

The genes are TRBV6-5 and TRBJ2-1, with 9 bases identical to TRBD2. Germline V gene data show CDR1 as MNHEY and CDR2 as SVGAGI. The CDR3 consists of 15 residues. With V trimmed by 7 bases and J by 9 bases, 13 bases remained unmatched. In DNA, the CDR3 is TGTGCCAGCACCCCTCGGGCGGGGGGGTATAGTGAGCAGTTCTTC. Its protein is CASTPRAGGYSEQFF.

The chain combines TRBV2 with TRBJ1-2; TRBD1 matches 8 bases. CDR1 SNHLY and CDR2 FYNNEI come from the germline V gene. The CDR3 consists of 14 residues. V was clipped by 4 bases and J by 6 bases; unmatched bases: 7. CDR3 region: CASSGRTGSDGYTF. The CDR3 nucleotides are TGTGCCAGCAGTGGAAGGACAGGGTCGGATGGCTACACCTTC.

The CDR3 is CASSFITGTGEETQYF. The CDR3 DNA is TGCGCCAGCAGCTTTATAACCGGGACAGGGGAAGAGACCCAGTACTTC. The chain couples TRBV5-1 to TRBJ2-5; TRBD1 aligns across 10 bases. V was pared by 2 bases and J by 3 bases, with 7 bases of the junction left unmatched. Germline values: CDR1 SGHRS, CDR2 YFSETQ. The CDR3 loop spans 16 amino acids.